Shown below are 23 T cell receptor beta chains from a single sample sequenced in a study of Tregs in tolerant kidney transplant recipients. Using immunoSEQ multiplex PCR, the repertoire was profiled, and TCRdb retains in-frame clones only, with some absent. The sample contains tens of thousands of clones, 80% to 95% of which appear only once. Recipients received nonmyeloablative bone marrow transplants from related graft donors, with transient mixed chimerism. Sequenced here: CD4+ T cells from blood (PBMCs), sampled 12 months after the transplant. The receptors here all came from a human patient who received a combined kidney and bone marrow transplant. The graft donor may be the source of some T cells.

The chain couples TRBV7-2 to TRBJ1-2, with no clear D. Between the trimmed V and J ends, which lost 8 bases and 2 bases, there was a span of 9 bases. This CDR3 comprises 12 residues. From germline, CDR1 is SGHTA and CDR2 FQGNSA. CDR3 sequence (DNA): TGTGCCAGCCTTTCCCCCAACTATGGCTACACCTTC. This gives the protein CASLSPNYGYTF.

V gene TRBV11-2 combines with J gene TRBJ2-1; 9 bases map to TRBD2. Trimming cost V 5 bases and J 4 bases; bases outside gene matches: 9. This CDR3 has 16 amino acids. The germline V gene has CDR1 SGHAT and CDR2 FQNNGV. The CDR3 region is CASSPLSGGPYNEQFF. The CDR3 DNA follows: TGTGCCAGCAGCCCCCTAAGCGGGGGGCCTTACAATGAGCAGTTCTTC.

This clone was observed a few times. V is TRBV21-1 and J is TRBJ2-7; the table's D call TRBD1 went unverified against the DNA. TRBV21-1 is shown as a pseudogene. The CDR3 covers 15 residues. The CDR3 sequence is CASSSGTPVPYEQYF. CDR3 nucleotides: TGTGCCAGCAGTAGTGGGACACCTGTCCCCTACGAGCAGTACTTC.

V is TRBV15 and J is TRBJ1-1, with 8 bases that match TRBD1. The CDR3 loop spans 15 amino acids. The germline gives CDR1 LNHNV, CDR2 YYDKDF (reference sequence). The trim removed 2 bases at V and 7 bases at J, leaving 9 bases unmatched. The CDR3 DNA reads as TGTGCCACCAGCAGAACTACAGGGGGATTCGGTGAAGCTTTCTTT. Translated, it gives CATSRTTGGFGEAFF.

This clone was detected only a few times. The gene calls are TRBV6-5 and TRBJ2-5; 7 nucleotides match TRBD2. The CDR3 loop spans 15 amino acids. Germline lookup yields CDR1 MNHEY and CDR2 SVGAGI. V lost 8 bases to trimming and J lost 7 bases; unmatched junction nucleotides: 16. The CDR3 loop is CASRPGGRVGVTQYF. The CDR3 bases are TGTGCCAGCCGTCCCGGGGGGAGGGTGGGGGTGACCCAGTACTTC.

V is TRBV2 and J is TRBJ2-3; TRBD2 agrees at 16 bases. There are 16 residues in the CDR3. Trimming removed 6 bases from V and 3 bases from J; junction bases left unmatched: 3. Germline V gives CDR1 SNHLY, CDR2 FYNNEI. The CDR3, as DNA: TGTGCCAGCAGAAAGGGACTAGCGGGAGGGACAGATACGCAGTATTTT. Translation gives CASRKGLAGGTDTQYF.

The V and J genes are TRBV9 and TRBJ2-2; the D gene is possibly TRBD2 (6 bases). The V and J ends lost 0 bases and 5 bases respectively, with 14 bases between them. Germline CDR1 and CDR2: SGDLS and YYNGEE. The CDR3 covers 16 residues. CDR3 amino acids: CASSVVTGVGTGELFF. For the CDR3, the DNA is TGTGCCAGCAGCGTAGTCACGGGAGTTGGGACCGGGGAGCTGTTTTTT.

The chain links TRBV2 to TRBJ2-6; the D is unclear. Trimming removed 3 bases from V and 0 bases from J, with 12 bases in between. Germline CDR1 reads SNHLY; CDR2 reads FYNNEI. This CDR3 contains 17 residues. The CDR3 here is CASSEFTASSGANVLTF. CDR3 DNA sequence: TGTGCCAGCAGTGAGTTCACCGCCAGCTCTGGGGCCAACGTCCTGACTTTC.

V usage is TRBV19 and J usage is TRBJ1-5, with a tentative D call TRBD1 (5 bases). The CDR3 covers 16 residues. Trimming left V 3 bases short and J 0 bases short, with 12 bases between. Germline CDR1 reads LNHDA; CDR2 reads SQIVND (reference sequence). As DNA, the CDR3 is TGTGCCAGTAGTATGTTAGGGGCTAATAGCAATCAGCCCCAGCATTTT. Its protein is CASSMLGANSNQPQHF. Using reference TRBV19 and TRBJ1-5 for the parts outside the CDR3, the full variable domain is DGGITQSPKYLFRKEGQNVTLSCEQNLNHDAMYWYRQDPGQGLRLIYYSQIVNDFQKGDIAEGYSVSREKKESFPLTVTSAQKNPTAFYLCASSMLGANSNQPQHFGDGTRLSIL.

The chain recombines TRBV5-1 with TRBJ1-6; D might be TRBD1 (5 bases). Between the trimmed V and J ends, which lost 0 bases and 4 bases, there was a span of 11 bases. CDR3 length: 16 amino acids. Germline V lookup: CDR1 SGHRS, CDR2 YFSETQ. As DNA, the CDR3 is TGCGCCAGCAGCTTGGTAGGGGAATCTTATAATTCACCCCTCCACTTT. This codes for CASSLVGESYNSPLHF. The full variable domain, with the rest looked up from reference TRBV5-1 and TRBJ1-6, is KAGVTQTPRYLIKTRGQQVTLSCSPISGHRSVSWYQQTPGQGLQFLFEYFSETQRNKGNFPGRFSGRQFSNSRSEMNVSTLELGDSALYLCASSLVGESYNSPLHFGNGTRLTVT.

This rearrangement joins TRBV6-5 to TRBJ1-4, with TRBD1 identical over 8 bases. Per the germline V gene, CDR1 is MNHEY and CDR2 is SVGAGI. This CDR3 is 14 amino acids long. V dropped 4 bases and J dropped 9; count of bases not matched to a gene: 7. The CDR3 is CASSWDRFAKKLFF. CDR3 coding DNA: TGTGCCAGCAGTTGGGACAGGTTTGCTAAAAAACTGTTTTTT.

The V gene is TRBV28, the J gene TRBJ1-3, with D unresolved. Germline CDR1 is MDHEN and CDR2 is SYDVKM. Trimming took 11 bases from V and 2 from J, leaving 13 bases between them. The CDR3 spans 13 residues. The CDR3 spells CASQTGAGNTIYF. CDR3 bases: TGTGCCTCCCAAACGGGTGCTGGAAACACCATATATTTT.

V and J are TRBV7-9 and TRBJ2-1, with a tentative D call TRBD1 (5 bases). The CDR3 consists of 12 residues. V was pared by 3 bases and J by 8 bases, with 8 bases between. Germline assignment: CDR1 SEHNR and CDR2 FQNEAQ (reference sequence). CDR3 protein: CASSFQGYEQFF. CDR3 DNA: TGTGCCAGCAGCTTCCAGGGTTATGAGCAGTTCTTC. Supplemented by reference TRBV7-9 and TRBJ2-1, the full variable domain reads DTGVSQNPRHKITKRGQNVTFRCDPISEHNRLYWYRQTLGQGPEFLTYFQNEAQLEKSRLLSDRFSAERPKGSFSTLEIQRTEQGDSAMYLCASSFQGYEQFFGPGTRLTVL.

The CDR3 DNA reads TGTGCCAGCAGCTCTCAGGACGGCCGGGGGCCCCAGCATTTT. Amino acid sequence: CASSSQDGRGPQHF. The chain uses TRBV7-9 and TRBJ1-5; the D is unclear. The ends were cut back, 4 bases at V and 9 bases at J, with 16 bases in the middle. Germline CDR1 SEHNR, CDR2 FQNEAQ (reference sequence). The CDR3 sequence is 14 residues long.

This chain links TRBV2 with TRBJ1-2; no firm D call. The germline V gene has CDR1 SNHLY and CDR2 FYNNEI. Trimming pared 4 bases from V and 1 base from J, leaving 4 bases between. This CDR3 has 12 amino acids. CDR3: CASSVYNYGYTF. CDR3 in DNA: TGTGCCAGCAGTGTCTATAACTATGGCTACACCTTC.

CDR3 protein: CASSLARTYEQYF. CDR3 nucleotide sequence: TGTGCCAGCAGCTTAGCCAGGACCTACGAGCAGTACTTC. The V and J genes are TRBV7-2 and TRBJ2-7, with D unresolved. Trimming left V 0 bases short and J 2 bases short, with 5 bases between. The CDR3 is 13 residues long. Germline CDR1 is SGHTA and CDR2 is FQGNSA.

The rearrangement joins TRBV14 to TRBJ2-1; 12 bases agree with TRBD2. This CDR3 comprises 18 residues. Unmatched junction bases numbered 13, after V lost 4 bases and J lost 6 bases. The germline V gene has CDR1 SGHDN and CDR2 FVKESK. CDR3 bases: TGTGCCAGCAGCCGCCGACGTGGACTAGCGGGATATTCCAATGAGCAGTTCTTC. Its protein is CASSRRRGLAGYSNEQFF.

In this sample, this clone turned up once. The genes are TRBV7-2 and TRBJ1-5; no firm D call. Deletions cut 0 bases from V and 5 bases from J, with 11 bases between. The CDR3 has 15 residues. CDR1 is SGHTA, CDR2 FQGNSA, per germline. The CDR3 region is CASSLARFTDQPQHF. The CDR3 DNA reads TGTGCCAGCAGCTTAGCGCGGTTTACGGATCAGCCCCAGCATTTT. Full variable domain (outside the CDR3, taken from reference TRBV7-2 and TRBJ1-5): GAGVSQSPSNKVTEKGKDVELRCDPISGHTALYWYRQSLGQGLEFLIYFQGNSAPDKSGLPSDRFSAERTGGSVSTLTIQRTQQEDSAVYLCASSLARFTDQPQHFGDGTRLSIL.

The DNA of the CDR3 is TGTGCCAGCTCAATAGACAGAACCTCCTACGAGCAGTACTTC. Residues: CASSIDRTSYEQYF. The chain is built from TRBV18 and TRBJ2-7; TRBD1 might be the D (5 bases). The V gene's germline CDR1 is KGHSH and CDR2 LQKENI. V shed 5 bases and J shed 0 bases, with 11 bases lying between them. The length of the CDR3 is 14 residues.

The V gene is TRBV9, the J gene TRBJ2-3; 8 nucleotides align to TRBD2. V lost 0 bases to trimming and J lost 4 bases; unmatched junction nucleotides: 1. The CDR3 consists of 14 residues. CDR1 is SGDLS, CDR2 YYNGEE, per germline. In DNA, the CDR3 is TGTGCCAGCAGCGTAGGACTAGCGCCAGATACGCAGTATTTT. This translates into CASSVGLAPDTQYF.

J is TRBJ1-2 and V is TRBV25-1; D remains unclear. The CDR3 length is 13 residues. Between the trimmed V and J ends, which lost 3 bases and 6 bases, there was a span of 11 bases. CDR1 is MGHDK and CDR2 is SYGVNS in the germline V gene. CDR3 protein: CASSDLGENGYTF. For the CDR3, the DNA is TGTGCCAGCAGTGATCTCGGGGAAAATGGCTACACCTTC.

The CDR3 is CASSPPKRLAGGEEQFF. CDR3 DNA sequence: TGTGCCAGCTCACCCCCCAAGAGGCTAGCGGGAGGGGAAGAGCAGTTCTTC. The rearrangement links TRBV18 to TRBJ2-1, with TRBD2 identical over 12 bases. J was trimmed by 10 bases and V by 3 bases; bases with no gene match: 13. CDR3 length: 17 amino acids. The germline V gene has CDR1 KGHSH and CDR2 LQKENI.

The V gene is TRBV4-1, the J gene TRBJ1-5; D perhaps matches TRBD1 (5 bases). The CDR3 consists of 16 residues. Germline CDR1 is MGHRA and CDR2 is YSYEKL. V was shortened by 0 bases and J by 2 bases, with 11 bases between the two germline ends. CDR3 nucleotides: TGCGCCAGCAGCCAAGACGGGGGTCTCGGCAATCAGCCCCAGCATTTT. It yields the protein CASSQDGGLGNQPQHF.